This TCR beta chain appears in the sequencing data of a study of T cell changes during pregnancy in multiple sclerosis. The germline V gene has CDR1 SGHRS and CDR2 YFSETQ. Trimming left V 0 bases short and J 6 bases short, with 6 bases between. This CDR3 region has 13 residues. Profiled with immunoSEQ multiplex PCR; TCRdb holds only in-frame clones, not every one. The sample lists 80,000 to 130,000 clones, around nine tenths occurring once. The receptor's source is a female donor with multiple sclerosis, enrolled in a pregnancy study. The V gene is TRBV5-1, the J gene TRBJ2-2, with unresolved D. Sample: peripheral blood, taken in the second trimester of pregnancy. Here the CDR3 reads CASSLARAGELFF. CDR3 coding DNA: TGCGCCAGCAGCTTGGCCCGGGCCGGGGAGCTGTTTTTT.